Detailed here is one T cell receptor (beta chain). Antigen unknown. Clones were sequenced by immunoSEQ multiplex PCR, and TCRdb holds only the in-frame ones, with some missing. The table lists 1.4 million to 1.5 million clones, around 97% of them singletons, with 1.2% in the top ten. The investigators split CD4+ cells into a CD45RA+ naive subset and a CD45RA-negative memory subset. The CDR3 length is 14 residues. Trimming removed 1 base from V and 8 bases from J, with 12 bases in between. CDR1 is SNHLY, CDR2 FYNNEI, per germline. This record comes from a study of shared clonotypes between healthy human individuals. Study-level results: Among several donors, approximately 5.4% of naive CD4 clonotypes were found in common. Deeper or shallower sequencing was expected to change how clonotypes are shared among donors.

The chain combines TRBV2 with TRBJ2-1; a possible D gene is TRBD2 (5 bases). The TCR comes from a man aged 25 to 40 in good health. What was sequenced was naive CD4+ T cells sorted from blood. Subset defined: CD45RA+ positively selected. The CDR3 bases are TGTGCCAGCAGTGAAGAGGGAGTAGGCGATGAGCAGTTCTTC. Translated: CASSEEGVGDEQFF.